This T cell receptor beta chain stems from a study of cytomegalovirus exposure and HLA in healthy donors. Study-level results: Cytomegalovirus-associated TCR beta chains were listed, numbering some 180.

The CDR3 sequence is 11 residues long. V lost 5 bases to trimming and J lost 6 bases, with 7 bases between them. The V gene's germline CDR1 is LNHDA and CDR2 SQIVND (reference sequence). PCR used 60 Vbeta primers and 13 Jbeta primers. Profiling relied on immunoSEQ multiplex PCR, and the TCRdb table lists in-frame clones only, not all of them. The table records some 150,000 clones, roughly 80% of them present only once. For this clone: The antigen is not known.

The sequence was obtained from a human donor in good health. This rearrangement joins TRBV19 to TRBJ1-2; D gene ambiguous. Input material: PBMCs. The CDR3 bases are TGTGCCAGTAGTGCCAGTGATGGCTACACCTTC. Protein product: CASSASDGYTF. The variable domain in full, with the rest retrieved from reference TRBV19 and TRBJ1-2, is DGGITQSPKYLFRKEGQNVTLSCEQNLNHDAMYWYRQDPGQGLRLIYYSQIVNDFQKGDIAEGYSVSREKKESFPLTVTSAQKNPTAFYLCASSASDGYTFGSGTRLTVV.